This TCR beta chain was captured in a study of blood T cell repertoires in COVID-19. Study overall: COVID-19 samples collected from the United States, Italy and Spain covered acute and convalescent phases. The cDNA or gDNA used as material had been derived from T cells, B-cell-depleted T cells, or PBMCs.

This CDR3 is 15 amino acids long. After removal of 7 bases from V and 3 bases from J, the junction contained 7 bases not matched to a gene. Germline CDR1 is LNHDA and CDR2 is SQIVND (reference sequence). Methods used by the authors: Reference gene primer amplification gave estimated nucleated cell counts. This table comes from immunoSEQ multiplex PCR, and its TCRdb copy is limited to in-frame clones, with some not included. V, J and clone size are taken as reported in that table, and D and trimming were inferred from the DNA itself. The sample has about 46,000 clones, more than 75% seen once. This sequence joins TRBV19 and TRBJ1-3; the match to TRBD1 covers 9 bases. The sequence came from a human donor in a cohort sampled during active COVID-19. The sample consisted of peripheral blood. The CDR3 loop is CASIAQGAIGNTIYF. Here the CDR3 DNA reads TGTGCCAGTATCGCACAGGGGGCAATTGGAAACACCATATATTTT.